The source of this T cell receptor beta chain is a study of cytomegalovirus exposure and HLA in healthy donors. This clone was seen more than once but under ten times. Its matching antigen is unknown. The PCR was carried out with 60 Vbeta primers and 13 Jbeta primers. Only in-frame clones appear in the TCRdb table, and some are missing; sequencing was by immunoSEQ multiplex PCR. The table includes more than 65,000 clones, roughly four fifths detected once. Study-level findings and limits: Most TCR beta V segments were productive about 90% or about 30% of the time in an earlier analysis. For TCR beta chains, V- and J-gene trimming was later linked to a missense DCLRE1C variant.

While unrecorded immune exposures were likely, the donors were nominally healthy when sampled. This receptor was obtained from a woman aged 60-75 years in good health and CMV-seropositive. The specimen was PBMCs.

CDR3 coding DNA: TGTGCCACTAGACAGGGATGGAATGAGCAGTTCTTC. Translating gives CATRQGWNEQFF. The chain combines TRBV6-1 with TRBJ2-1; 7 nucleotides align to TRBD1. The V gene end was trimmed by 10 bases and the J gene end by 7 bases; junction bases not matched to a gene: 7. CDR1 is MNHNS, CDR2 SASEGT, per germline. This CDR3 region has 12 residues.